The T cell receptor (beta chain) described here comes from a study of OX40 agonist ivuxolimab in advanced cancers. Study overall: Dose-escalation patients' cancers were hepatocellular carcinoma, melanoma, renal cell or head and neck cancer. Past anti-PD-1, anti-PD-L1 or anti-CTLA-4 therapy was accepted, and 40% to 50% had received some.

Some clones are missing from TCRdb's copy, which holds only in-frame ones; the method was immunoSEQ multiplex PCR. The table has tens of thousands of clones, 86% seen once; the top ten hold 0.95% to 1.5%. A remark on this clone: Its antigen is currently unknown.

Points from the study as a whole: More expanded clones were seen, on average, in CD8+ T cells than in CD4+.

The specimen comprised CD4+ or CD8+ T cells sorted from blood, sampled in a trial of the OX40 agonist ivuxolimab. The receptor's source is an adult with an advanced solid tumor such as melanoma, head and neck, liver or kidney cancer.

CDR3 in DNA: TGTGCCAGTAGGAAAACAGGGGGCCCCACCGGGGAGCTGTTTTTT. Translating it yields CASRKTGGPTGELFF. The chain has TRBV19 and TRBJ2-2, with TRBD1 identical over 9 bases. V trimming: 6 bases; J trimming: 4 bases; junction bases outside the gene matches: 6. CDR3 length: 15 residues. CDR1 is LNHDA and CDR2 is SQIVND in the germline V gene (reference sequence).